This T cell receptor (beta chain) emerged from a study of cytomegalovirus exposure and HLA in healthy donors. Primers for the PCR totalled 60 Vbeta and 13 Jbeta. Some clones are missing from TCRdb's copy, which holds only in-frame ones; the method was immunoSEQ multiplex PCR. The sample contains approximately 110,000 clones, 80% to 90% of which appear only once. The CDR3 length is 15 residues. The germline CDR1 and CDR2 sequences are MNHEY and SVGAGI. With V trimmed by 7 bases and J by 1 base, 9 bases remained unmatched. The TCR comes from a woman in her thirties in good health and CMV-seronegative. Sequencing was performed on PBMCs. This chain uses TRBV6-5 with TRBJ1-1, with 7 positions matching TRBD1. The CDR3 loop is CASTLGGRKNTEAFF. CDR3 bases: TGTGCCAGCACCCTAGGGGGCAGGAAGAACACTGAAGCTTTCTTT.